The text below deals with one T cell receptor beta chain. There is no known antigen for this receptor. No much larger clone exists at a distance of one base, and base qualities are not known. At diagnosis, peripheral blood, uninvolved tumor-adjacent lung and tumor were collected and stored as a combination of fresh-frozen and FFPE material. For TCR repertoire profiling, blood samples were analyzed as peripheral blood mononuclear cells. The data were obtained in a study of T cells in localized non-small cell lung cancer (dated by TCRdb to 2020 to 2022). As for the study more broadly: The study examined T cell repertoires in a few hundred patients with early-stage NSCLC and compared tumors with uninvolved tumor-adjacent lungs. The mean age of the NSCLC patients was 50 to 85 years, with 120 to 150 men and over 100 women. All 230 or so NSCLC patients in the cohort were treatment-naive and had localized lung tumors that were resected. Here is what the overall study found, with its caveats: Longer overall survival was associated with higher T cell density in blood, whereas shorter survival was associated with higher clonality in adjacent lung. Of the top 100 tumor clones, a median of roughly 56 were detected in paired uninvolved adjacent lung; under 35 were also among that lung's top 100. Because the study design was exploratory, TCR variables were selected using unadjusted p-values without false-discovery rate correction. The highest T cell clonality was observed in uninvolved tumor-adjacent lung, where clonality exceeded that of tumor, suggesting that antigenic responses were more focused in uninvolved tumor-adjacent lung. Because multi-region tumor sequencing was not done, intratumor heterogeneity could not be ruled out.

The immunoSEQ Assay was used to sequence TCR beta CDR3 regions from DNA. The original pipeline was this. T cell density was computed as TCR beta template counts normalized to usable DNA estimated by amplifying housekeeping genes. Richness was estimated with the preseqR package, extrapolating to 400,000 templates for PBMC samples and 120,000 templates for tissue samples. Clonality was defined as one minus Pielou's evenness. Differential abundance testing on productive amino-acid clonotypes, with a minimum total count of 5 and an alpha of 0.1, was used to identify tissue-enriched TCRs. The Jaccard Index and the Morisita Overlap Index were used to measure how much the repertoires overlapped between compartments. GLIPH grouped TCR beta CDR3s together with public tetramer-defined viral CDR3s, and a viral motif had to include at least three viral sequences and show V-gene enrichment. The clones in this table, taken by TCRdb from immuneACCESS, are in-frame only. Not every clone is retained; where verified, under half of the shortfall comes from an unresolved V gene, and the cause of the rest is unknown. That table gives V, J and clone size, and the DNA gave D and trimming. This sample lists about 78,000 clones; 80% to 90% were detected once. The top ten hold 2.8% of the sample.

CDR1 is given as MDHEN and CDR2 as SYDVKM, both from the germline V gene. The CDR3, cysteine through phenylalanine, is 15 amino acids long. CDR3 DNA is the only sequence kept; it has 45 bases, read in frame from the first base. V has 10 bases trimmed and J has 4 bases trimmed; junction bases matching no gene number 10. This TCR derives from a man aged 35-75 years with stage I lung adenocarcinoma. The rearrangement combines TRBV28 with TRBJ1-2, with 12 middle bases fitting TRBD1. The input for sequencing was peripheral blood, taken before any cancer treatment. This receptor carries the CDR3 CATPGTGGESYGYTF. The DNA sequence is given as TGTGCCACCCCCGGGACAGGGGGCGAGAGCTATGGCTACACCTTC.